Sequencing of this T cell receptor (beta chain) was carried out in a study of T-cell reconstitution after alpha-beta-depleted transplantation in children. Library preparation (for TCRbeta) was performed with unique molecular identifiers. TCRdb called the PCR reads again in MiXCR, with one record for every CDR3 protein. The sample yields about 980,000 distinct CDR3 sequences, about 29% seen once. This clonotype showed up many times. At one end, the junction sequence differs from germline, possibly due to a read error. The source was PBMCs, mostly from graft donor cells, collected 360 days after TCRalphabeta/CD19-depleted stem cell transplant. This receptor was obtained from a boy younger than two who had a stem cell transplant for SCID, so the T cells may come from the graft donor.

The CDR3: CASSLGPNYEQYF. The CDR3 region has the DNA TGTGCCAGCAGCTTAGGGCCCAACTACGAGCAGTACTTC. This rearrangement joins TRBV5-1 to TRBJ2-7; D is unresolved. The CDR3 consists of 13 residues. Germline V CDR1 and CDR2: SGHRS, YFSETQ. The variable domain in full, with the rest retrieved from reference TRBV5-1 and TRBJ2-7, is KAGVTQTPRYLIKTRGQQVTLSCSPISGHRSVSWYQQTPGQGLQFLFEYFSETQRNKGNFPGRFSGRQFSNSRSEMNVSTLELGDSALYLCASSLGPNYEQYFGPGTRLTVT.